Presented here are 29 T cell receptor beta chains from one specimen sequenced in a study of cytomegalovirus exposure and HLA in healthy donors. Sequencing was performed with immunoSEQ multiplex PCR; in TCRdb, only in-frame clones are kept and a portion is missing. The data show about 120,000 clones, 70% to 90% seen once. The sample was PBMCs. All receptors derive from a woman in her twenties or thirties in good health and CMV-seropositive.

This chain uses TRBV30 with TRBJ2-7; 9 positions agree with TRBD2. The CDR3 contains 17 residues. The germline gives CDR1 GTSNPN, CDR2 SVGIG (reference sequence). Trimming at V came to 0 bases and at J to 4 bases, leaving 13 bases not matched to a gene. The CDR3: CAWSVGLAGSYWYEQYF. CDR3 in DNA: TGTGCCTGGAGTGTAGGGCTAGCGGGATCCTACTGGTACGAGCAGTACTTC.

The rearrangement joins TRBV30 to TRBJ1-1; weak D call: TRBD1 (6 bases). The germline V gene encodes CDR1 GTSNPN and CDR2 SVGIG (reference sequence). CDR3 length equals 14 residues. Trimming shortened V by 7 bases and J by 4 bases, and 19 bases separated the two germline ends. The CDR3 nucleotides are TGTGCCTTCTCAATGACAGGTGGACCCACTGAAGCTTTCTTT. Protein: CAFSMTGGPTEAFF.

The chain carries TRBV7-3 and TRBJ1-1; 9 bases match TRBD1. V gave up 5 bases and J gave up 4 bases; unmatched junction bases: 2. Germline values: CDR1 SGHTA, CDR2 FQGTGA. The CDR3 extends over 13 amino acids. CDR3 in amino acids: CASSRGQGTEAFF. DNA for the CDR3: TGTGCCAGCAGCCGGGGACAGGGCACTGAAGCTTTCTTT.

The DNA of the CDR3 is TGTGCCTGGAGTTATGGCAGAACCTACGAGCAGTACTTC. Protein sequence: CAWSYGRTYEQYF. The rearrangement uses TRBV30 and TRBJ2-7; unclear D gene. Germline assignment: CDR1 GTSNPN and CDR2 SVGIG (reference sequence). Trimming stripped 2 bases from V and 2 bases from J, with 10 bases between. The length of the CDR3 is 13 residues.

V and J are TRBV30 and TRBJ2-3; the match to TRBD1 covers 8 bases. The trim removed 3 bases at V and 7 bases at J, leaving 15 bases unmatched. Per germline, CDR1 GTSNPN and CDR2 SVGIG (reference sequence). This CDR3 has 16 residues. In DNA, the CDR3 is TGTGCCTGGAGCCACCCCGGCAGGGGGCCCTCTTATACGCAGTATTTT. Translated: CAWSHPGRGPSYTQYF.

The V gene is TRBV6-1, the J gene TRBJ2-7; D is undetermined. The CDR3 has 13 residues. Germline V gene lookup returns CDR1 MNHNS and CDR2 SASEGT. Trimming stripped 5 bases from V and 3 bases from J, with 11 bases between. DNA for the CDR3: TGTGCCAGCAGTCCCCGACACCTCTACGAGCAGTACTTC. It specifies CASSPRHLYEQYF.

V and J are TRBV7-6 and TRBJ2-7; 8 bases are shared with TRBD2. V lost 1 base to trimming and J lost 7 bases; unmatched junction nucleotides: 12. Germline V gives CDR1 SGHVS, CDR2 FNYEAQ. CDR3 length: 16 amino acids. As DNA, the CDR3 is TGTGCCAGCAGCTTAGGGTCGTCGGGAGGGCCGAAGGAGCAGTACTTC. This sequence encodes CASSLGSSGGPKEQYF. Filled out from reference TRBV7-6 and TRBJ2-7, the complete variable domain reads GAGVSQSPRYKVTKRGQDVALRCDPISGHVSLYWYRQALGQGPEFLTYFNYEAQQDKSGLPNDRFSAERPEGSISTLTIQRTEQRDSAMYRCASSLGSSGGPKEQYFGPGTRLTVT.

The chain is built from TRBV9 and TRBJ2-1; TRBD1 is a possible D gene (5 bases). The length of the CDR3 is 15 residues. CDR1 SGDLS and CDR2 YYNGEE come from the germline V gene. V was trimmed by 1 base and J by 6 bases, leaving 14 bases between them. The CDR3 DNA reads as TGTGCCAGCAGCGTAAGGGGCAGGGATGCCAATGAGCAGTTCTTC. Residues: CASSVRGRDANEQFF.

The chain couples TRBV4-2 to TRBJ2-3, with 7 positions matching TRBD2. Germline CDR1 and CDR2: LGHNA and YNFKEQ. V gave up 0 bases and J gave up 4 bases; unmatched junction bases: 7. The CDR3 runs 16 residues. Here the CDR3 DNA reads TGTGCCAGCAGCCAAGATTCGTCGGGGGGTGCAGATACGCAGTATTTT. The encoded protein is CASSQDSSGGADTQYF.

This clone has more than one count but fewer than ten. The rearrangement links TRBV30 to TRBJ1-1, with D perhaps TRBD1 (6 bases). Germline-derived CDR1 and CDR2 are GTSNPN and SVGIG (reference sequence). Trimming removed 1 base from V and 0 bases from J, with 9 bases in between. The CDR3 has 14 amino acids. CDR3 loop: CAWSATGMNTEAFF. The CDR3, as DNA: TGTGCCTGGAGTGCCACAGGGATGAACACTGAAGCTTTCTTT.

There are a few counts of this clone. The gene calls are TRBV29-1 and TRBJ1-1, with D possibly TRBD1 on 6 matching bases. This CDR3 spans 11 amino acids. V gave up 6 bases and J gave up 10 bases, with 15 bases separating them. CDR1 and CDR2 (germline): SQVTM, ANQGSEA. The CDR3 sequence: CSVQPGTRAFF. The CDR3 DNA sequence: TGCAGCGTCCAACCCGGGACACGAGCTTTCTTT.

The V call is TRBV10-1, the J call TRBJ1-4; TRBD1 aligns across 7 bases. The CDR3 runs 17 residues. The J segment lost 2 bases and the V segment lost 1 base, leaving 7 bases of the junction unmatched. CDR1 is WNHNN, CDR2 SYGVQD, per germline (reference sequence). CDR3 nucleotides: TGCGCCAGCAGTGAGTTTAACAGGGGCACGACTAATGAAAAACTGTTTTTT. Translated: CASSEFNRGTTNEKLFF.

CDR3 sequence reads: CASSIELAGGRSTDTQYF. The CDR3 DNA reads as TGTGCCAGTAGTATTGAACTAGCGGGGGGGAGAAGCACAGATACGCAGTATTTT. The chain combines TRBV19 with TRBJ2-3; 13 nucleotides align to TRBD2. V shed 3 bases and J 0 bases; nucleotides not matched to a gene: 6. CDR3 size: 18 residues. The V gene's germline CDR1 is LNHDA and CDR2 SQIVND (reference sequence). Full variable domain (rest looked up from reference TRBV19 and TRBJ2-3): DGGITQSPKYLFRKEGQNVTLSCEQNLNHDAMYWYRQDPGQGLRLIYYSQIVNDFQKGDIAEGYSVSREKKESFPLTVTSAQKNPTAFYLCASSIELAGGRSTDTQYFGPGTRLTVL.

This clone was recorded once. The CDR3 DNA reads as TGTGCCAGCAGCCCACTCAGAGCGATTGATGGGCAGTACTTC. Translating gives CASSPLRAIDGQYF. The chain is built from TRBV11-2 and TRBJ2-7; D unresolved. This CDR3 has 14 amino acids. Germline values: CDR1 SGHAT, CDR2 FQNNGV. V shed 5 bases and J shed 9 bases, with 20 bases lying between them.

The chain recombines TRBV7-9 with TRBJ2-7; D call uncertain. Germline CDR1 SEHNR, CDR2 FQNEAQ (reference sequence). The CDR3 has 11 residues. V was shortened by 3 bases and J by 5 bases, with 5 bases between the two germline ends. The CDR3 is CASSLSDEQYF. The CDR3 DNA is TGTGCCAGCAGCTTGAGTGACGAGCAGTACTTC. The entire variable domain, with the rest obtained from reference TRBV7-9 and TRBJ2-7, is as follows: DTGVSQNPRHKITKRGQNVTFRCDPISEHNRLYWYRQTLGQGPEFLTYFQNEAQLEKSRLLSDRFSAERPKGSFSTLEIQRTEQGDSAMYLCASSLSDEQYFGPGTRLTVT.

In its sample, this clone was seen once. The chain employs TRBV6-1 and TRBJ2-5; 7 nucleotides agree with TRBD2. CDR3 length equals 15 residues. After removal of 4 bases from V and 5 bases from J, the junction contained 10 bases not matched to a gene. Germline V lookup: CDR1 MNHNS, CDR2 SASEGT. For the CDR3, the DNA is TGTGCCAGCAGTGGGGGGGGACGGCCTTACGAGACCCAGTACTTC. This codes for CASSGGGRPYETQYF.

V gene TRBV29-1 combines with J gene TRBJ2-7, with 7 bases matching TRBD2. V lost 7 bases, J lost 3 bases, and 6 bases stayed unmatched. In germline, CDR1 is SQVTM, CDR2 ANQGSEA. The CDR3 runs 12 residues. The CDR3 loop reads CSDGDYGYEQYF. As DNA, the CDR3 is TGCAGCGACGGGGACTATGGCTACGAGCAGTACTTC.

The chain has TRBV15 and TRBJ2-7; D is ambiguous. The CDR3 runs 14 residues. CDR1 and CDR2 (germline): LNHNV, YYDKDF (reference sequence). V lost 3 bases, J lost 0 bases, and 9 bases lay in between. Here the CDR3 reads CATSSRTFSYEQYF. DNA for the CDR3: TGTGCCACCAGCAGTCGCACTTTCTCCTACGAGCAGTACTTC.

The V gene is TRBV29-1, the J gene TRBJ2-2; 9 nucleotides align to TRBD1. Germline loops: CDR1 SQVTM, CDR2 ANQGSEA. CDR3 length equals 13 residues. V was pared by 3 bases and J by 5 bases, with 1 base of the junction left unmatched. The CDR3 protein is CSVEGQGTGELFF. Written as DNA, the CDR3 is TGCAGCGTTGAGGGACAGGGTACCGGGGAGCTGTTTTTT.

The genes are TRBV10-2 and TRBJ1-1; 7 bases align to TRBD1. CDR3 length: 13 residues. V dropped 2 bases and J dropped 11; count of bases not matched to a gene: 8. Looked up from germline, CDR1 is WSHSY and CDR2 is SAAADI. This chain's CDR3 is CASSEGDSRTAFF. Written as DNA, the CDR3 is TGCGCCAGCAGTGAGGGGGACAGCCGAACGGCTTTCTTT.

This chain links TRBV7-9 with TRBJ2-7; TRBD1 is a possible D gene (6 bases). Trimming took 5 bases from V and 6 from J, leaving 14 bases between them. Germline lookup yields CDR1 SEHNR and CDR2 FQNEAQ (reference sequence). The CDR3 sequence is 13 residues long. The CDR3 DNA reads TGTGCCAGCAGCCCACGGGACAATGGCGAGCAGTACTTC. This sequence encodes CASSPRDNGEQYF.

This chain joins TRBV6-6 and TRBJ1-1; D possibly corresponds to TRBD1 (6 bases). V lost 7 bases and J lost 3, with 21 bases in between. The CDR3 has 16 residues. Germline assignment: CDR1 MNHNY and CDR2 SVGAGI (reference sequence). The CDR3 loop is CASTATRDTRDTEAFF. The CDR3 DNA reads TGTGCCAGCACAGCCACTCGGGACACCCGTGACACTGAAGCTTTCTTT.

The CDR3 coding sequence is TGTGCCAGCAGCGCCAGGGGCCATAATGAAAAACTGTTTTTT. This sequence encodes CASSARGHNEKLFF. V and J are TRBV9 and TRBJ1-4, with D perhaps TRBD1 (6 bases). Trimming stripped 3 bases from V and 4 bases from J, with 10 bases between. This CDR3 contains 14 residues. CDR1 is SGDLS and CDR2 is YYNGEE in the germline V gene.

CDR3 in DNA: TGCGCCAGCAGCCGGCAGACTAGCGAGCCCTACGAGCAGTACTTC. Translated: CASSRQTSEPYEQYF. The V and J genes are TRBV4-1 and TRBJ2-7; TRBD2 aligns across 8 bases. This CDR3 contains 15 residues. Germline V gene data show CDR1 as MGHRA and CDR2 as YSYEKL. After removal of 4 bases from V and 2 bases from J, the junction contained 7 bases not matched to a gene.

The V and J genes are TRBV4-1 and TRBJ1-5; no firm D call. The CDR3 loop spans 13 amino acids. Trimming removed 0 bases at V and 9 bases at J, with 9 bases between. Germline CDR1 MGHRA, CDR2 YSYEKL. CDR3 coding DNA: TGCGCCAGCAGCCAAGACCCCGCAGGGCCCCAGCATTTT. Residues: CASSQDPAGPQHF.

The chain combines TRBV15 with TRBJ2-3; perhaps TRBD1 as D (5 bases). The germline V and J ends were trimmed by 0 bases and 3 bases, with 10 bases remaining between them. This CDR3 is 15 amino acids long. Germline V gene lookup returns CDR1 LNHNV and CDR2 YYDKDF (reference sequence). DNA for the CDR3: TGTGCCACCAGCAGAGAGGGCAGGGTGACAGATACGCAGTATTTT. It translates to CATSREGRVTDTQYF.

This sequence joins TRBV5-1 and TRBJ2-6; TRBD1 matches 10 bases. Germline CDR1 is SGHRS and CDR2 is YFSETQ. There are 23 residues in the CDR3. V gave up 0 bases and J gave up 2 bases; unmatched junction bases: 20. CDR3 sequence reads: CASSLATLGNRQGAYAGANVLTF. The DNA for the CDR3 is TGCGCCAGCAGCTTGGCAACTTTGGGTAATAGACAGGGGGCTTACGCTGGGGCCAACGTCCTGACTTTC.

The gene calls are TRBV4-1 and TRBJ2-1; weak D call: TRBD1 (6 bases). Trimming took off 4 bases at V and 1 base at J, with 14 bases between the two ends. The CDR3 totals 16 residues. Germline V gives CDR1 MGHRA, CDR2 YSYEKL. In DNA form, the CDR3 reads TGCGCCAGCAGCCGCGACCCAGGGGTGTCCTACAATGAGCAGTTCTTC. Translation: CASSRDPGVSYNEQFF.

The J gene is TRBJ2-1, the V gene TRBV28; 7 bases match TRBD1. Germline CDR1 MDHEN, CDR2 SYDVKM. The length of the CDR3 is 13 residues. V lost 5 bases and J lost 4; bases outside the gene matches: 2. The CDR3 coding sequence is TGTGCCAGCAGTGGGACAGTATACAATGAGCAGTTCTTC. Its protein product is CASSGTVYNEQFF.